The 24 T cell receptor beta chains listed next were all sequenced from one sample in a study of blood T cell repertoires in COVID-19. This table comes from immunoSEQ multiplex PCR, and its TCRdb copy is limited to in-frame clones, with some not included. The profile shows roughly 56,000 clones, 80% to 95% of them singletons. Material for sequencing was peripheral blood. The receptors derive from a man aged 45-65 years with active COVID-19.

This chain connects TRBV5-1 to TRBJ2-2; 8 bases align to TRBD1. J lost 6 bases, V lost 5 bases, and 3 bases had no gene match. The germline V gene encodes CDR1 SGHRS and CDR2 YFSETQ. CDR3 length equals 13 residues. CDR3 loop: CASRDRDPGELFF. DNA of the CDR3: TGCGCCAGCAGGGACAGGGACCCCGGGGAGCTGTTTTTT. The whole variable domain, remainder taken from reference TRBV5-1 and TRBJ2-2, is KAGVTQTPRYLIKTRGQQVTLSCSPISGHRSVSWYQQTPGQGLQFLFEYFSETQRNKGNFPGRFSGRQFSNSRSEMNVSTLELGDSALYLCASRDRDPGELFFGEGSRLTVL.

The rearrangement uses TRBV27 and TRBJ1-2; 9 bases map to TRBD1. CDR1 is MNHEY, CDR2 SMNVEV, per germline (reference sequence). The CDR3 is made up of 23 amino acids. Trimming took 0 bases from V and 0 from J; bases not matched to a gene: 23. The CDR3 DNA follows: TGTGCCAGCAGTTTATCGACGCCCCACCTTGCCCGGGACAGGGAGACTCCTAACTATGGCTACACCTTC. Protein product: CASSLSTPHLARDRETPNYGYTF.

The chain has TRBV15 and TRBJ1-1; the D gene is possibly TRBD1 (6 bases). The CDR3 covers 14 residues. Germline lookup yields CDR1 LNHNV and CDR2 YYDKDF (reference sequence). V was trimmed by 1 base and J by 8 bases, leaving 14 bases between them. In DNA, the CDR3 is TGTGCCACCAGCAGAGGAACCGGGACATCCGAAGCTTTCTTT. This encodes CATSRGTGTSEAFF.

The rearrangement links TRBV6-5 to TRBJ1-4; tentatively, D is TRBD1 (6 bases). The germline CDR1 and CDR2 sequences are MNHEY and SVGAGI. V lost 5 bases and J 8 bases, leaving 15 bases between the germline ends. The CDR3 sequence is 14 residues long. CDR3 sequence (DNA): TGTGCCAGCAGTCGGGACAATGGAGCCGAAAAACTGTTTTTT. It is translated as CASSRDNGAEKLFF.

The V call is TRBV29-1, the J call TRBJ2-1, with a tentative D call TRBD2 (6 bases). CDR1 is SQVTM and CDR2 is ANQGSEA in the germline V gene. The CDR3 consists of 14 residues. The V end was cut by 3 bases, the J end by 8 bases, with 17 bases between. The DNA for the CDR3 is TGCAGCGTTGAGCAGGCCGGGACGGGGGATGAGCAGTTCTTC. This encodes CSVEQAGTGDEQFF.

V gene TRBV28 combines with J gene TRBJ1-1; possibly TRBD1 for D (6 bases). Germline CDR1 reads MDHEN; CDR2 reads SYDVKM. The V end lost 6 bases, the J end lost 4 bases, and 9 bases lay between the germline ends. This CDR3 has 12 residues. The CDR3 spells CASSQGGTEAFF. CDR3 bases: TGTGCCAGCAGCCAAGGGGGCACTGAAGCTTTCTTT.

CDR3 sequence: CASSLRGSASYEQYF. As DNA, the CDR3 is TGTGCCAGCAGCTTAAGGGGGAGCGCATCCTACGAGCAGTACTTC. This sequence joins TRBV7-8 and TRBJ2-7, with a tentative D call TRBD1 (6 bases). The CDR3 runs 15 residues. With 2 bases removed from V and 1 base from J, the gap between germline ends came to 12 bases. Germline assignment: CDR1 SGHVS and CDR2 FQNEAQ.

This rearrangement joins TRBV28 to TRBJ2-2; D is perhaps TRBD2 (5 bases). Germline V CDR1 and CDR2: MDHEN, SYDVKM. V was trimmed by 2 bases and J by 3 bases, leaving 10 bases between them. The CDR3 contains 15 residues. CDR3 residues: CASSLGLADTGELFF. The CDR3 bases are TGTGCCAGCAGTTTAGGCCTAGCTGACACCGGGGAGCTGTTTTTT.

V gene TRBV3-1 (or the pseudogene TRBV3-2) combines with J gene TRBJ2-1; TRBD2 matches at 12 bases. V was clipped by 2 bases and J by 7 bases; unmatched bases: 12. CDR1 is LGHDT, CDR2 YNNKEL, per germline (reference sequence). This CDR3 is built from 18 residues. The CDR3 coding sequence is TGTGCCAGCAGCCAAAGCGGGCTAGCGGGAGGGGGTAAAAATGAGCAGTTCTTC. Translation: CASSQSGLAGGGKNEQFF.

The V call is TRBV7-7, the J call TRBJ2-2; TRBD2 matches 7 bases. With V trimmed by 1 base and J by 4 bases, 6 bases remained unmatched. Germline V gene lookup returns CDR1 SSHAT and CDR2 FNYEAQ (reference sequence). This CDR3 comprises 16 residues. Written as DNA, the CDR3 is TGTGCCAGCAGCTTAGAGGCGGGAGAGGGCACCGGGGAGCTGTTTTTT. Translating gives CASSLEAGEGTGELFF.

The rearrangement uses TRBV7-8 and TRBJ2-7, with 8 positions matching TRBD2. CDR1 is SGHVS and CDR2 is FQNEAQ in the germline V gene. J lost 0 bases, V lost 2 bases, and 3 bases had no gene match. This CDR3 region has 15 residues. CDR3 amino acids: CASSLRRGASYEQYF. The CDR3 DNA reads TGTGCCAGCAGCTTACGGCGGGGGGCCTCCTACGAGCAGTACTTC. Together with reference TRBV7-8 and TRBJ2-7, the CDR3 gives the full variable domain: GAGVSQSPRYKVAKRGQDVALRCDPISGHVSLFWYQQALGQGPEFLTYFQNEAQLDKSGLPSDRFFAERPEGSVSTLKIQRTQQEDSAVYLCASSLRRGASYEQYFGPGTRLTVT.

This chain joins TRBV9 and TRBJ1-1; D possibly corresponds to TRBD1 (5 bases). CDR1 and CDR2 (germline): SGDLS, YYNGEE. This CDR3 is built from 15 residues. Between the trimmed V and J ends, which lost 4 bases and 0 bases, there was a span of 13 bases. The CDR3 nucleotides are TGTGCCAGCAGCCCTCGACTAGGGGTGAACACTGAAGCTTTCTTT. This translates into CASSPRLGVNTEAFF.

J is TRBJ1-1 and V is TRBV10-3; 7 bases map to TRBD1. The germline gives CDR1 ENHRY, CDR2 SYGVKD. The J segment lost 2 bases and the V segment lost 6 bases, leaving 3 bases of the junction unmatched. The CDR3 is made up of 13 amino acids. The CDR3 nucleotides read TGTGCCATCAGGAACAGGGGAAACACTGAAGCTTTCTTT. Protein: CAIRNRGNTEAFF.

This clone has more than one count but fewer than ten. The DNA for the CDR3 is TGTGCCAGCAGTGCCGTGCTCGGTGAGCAGTTCTTC. Residues: CASSAVLGEQFF. The gene calls are TRBV2 and TRBJ2-1; no clear D gene. The CDR3 sequence is 12 residues long. CDR1 is SNHLY and CDR2 is FYNNEI in the germline V gene. V was trimmed by 4 bases and J by 9 bases, leaving 10 bases between them.

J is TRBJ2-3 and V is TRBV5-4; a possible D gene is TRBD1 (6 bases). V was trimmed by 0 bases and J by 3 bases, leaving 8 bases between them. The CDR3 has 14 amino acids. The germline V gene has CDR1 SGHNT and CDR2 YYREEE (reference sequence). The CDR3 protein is CASSLVQGTDTQYF. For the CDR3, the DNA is TGTGCCAGCAGCTTGGTCCAGGGGACAGATACGCAGTATTTT. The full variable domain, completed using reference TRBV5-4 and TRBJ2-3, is ETGVTQSPTHLIKTRGQQVTLRCSSQSGHNTVSWYQQALGQGPQFIFQYYREEENGRGNFPPRFSGLQFPNYSSELNVNALELDDSALYLCASSLVQGTDTQYFGPGTRLTVL.

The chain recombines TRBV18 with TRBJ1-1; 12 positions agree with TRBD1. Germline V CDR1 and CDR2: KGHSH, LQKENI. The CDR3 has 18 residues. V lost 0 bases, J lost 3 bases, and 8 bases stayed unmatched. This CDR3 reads CASSPPGQGAGGYTEAFF. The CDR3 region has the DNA TGTGCCAGCTCACCACCGGGACAGGGGGCCGGAGGGTACACTGAAGCTTTCTTT.

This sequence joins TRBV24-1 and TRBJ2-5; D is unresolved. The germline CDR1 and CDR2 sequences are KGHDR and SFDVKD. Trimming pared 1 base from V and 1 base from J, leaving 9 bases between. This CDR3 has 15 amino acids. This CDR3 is CATSDFLGVQETQYF. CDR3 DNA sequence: TGTGCCACCAGTGATTTCCTAGGAGTCCAAGAGACCCAGTACTTC.

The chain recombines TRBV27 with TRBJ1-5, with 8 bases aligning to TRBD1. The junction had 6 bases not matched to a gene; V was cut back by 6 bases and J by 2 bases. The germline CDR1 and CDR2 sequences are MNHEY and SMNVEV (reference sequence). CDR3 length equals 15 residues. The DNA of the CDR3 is TGTGCCAGCAGCCCAGGACAGGGCGGCAATCAGCCCCAGCATTTT. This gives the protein CASSPGQGGNQPQHF.

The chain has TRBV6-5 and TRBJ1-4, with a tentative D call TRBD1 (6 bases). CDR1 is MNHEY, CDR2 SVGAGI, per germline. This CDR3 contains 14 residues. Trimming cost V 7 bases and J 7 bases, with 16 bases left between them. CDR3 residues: CASKPGHGGEKLFF. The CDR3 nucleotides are TGTGCCAGCAAGCCGGGACATGGAGGTGAAAAACTGTTTTTT.

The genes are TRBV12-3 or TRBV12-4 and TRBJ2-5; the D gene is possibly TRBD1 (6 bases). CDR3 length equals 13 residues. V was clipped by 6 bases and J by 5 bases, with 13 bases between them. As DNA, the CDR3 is TGTGCCAGCAGGCCACAGGGCAGGGAGACCCAGTACTTC. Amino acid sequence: CASRPQGRETQYF.

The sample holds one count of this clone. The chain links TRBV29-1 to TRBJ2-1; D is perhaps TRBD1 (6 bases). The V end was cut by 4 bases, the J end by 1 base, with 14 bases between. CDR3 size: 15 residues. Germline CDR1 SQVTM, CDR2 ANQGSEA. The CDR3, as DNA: TGCAGCGTTGGACAGGCCGCTACTTCCTACAATGAGCAGTTCTTC. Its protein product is CSVGQAATSYNEQFF.

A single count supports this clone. DNA of the CDR3: TGTGCCACCAGCAGCATTCCGGGACAGGGGGCTGGAAACACCATATATTTT. Amino acids: CATSSIPGQGAGNTIYF. The chain combines TRBV15 with TRBJ1-3, with TRBD1 matching over 11 bases. CDR3 size: 17 residues. Germline trimming cut 3 bases from V and 2 bases from J; bases unmatched to any gene: 6. CDR1 is LNHNV and CDR2 is YYDKDF in the germline V gene (reference sequence).

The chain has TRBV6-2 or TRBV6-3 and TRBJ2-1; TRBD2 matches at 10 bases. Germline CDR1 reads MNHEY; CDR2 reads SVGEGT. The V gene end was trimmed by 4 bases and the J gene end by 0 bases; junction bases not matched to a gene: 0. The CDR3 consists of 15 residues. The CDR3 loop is CASSSSGSSYNEQFF. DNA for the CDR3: TGTGCCAGCAGTTCTAGCGGGAGCTCCTACAATGAGCAGTTCTTC.

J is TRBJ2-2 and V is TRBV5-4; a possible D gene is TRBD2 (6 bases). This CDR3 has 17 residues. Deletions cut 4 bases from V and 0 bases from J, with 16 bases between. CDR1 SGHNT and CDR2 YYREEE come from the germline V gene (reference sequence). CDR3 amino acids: CASSPNTGTSNTGELFF. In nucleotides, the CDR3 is TGTGCCAGCAGCCCGAACACCGGGACTTCGAACACCGGGGAGCTGTTTTTT.